Listed below are T cell receptor beta chains from one sample, sequenced in a study of blood T cell repertoires in COVID-19. TCRdb keeps only in-frame clones here, not all; method: immunoSEQ multiplex PCR. Of 65,000 to 75,000 clones in the sample, roughly four fifths were seen once. The sample was peripheral blood. Source of these receptors: an elderly woman with acute or convalescent COVID-19. Each CDR3 is given with its conserved first and last residue. D genes are given only for firm matches. The listing skips clone size in some rows; elsewhere it reads once, few, many or a size class.

>TRBV10-1|TRBJ2-1|NA|TRBD2
CASSEAGVQYNEQFF
TGCGCCAGCAGTGAAGCGGGGGTGCAATACAATGAGCAGTTCTTC
>TRBV10-3|TRBJ1-4|NA|NA
CAIRGTYNENLFF
TGTGCCATCAGGGGGACATATAATGAAAACCTGTTTTTT
>TRBV27|TRBJ1-5|NA|NA
CASSFHNQPQHF
TGTGCCAGCAGTTTCCACAATCAGCCCCAGCATTTT
>TRBV7-2|TRBJ2-2|few|TRBD1
CASRQPGQGAGELFF
TGTGCCAGCAGGCAGCCGGGACAGGGGGCCGGGGAGCTGTTTTTT
>TRBV6-5|TRBJ1-1|NA|TRBD1
CASSRDRDTEAFF
TGTGCCAGCAGTCGGGACAGAGACACTGAAGCTTTCTTT
>TRBV9|TRBJ1-1|NA|NA
CASSVAPSRGNTEAFF
TGTGCCAGCAGCGTAGCACCGTCACGGGGGAACACTGAAGCTTTCTTT
>TRBV20-1|TRBJ1-1|NA|NA
CSGLMNTEAFF
TGCAGTGGACTGATGAACACTGAAGCTTTCTTT
>TRBV7-3|TRBJ2-2|NA|TRBD2
CASSPAGARGTGELFF
TGTGCCAGCAGCCCAGCGGGGGCCCGGGGAACCGGGGAGCTGTTTTTT
>TRBV9|TRBJ2-3|once|NA
CASSVVKGEADTQYF
TGTGCCAGCAGCGTAGTTAAAGGAGAAGCAGATACGCAGTATTTT
>TRBV19|TRBJ2-5|NA|TRBD2
CASSIGTSVEETQYF
TGTGCCAGTAGTATAGGGACTAGCGTAGAAGAGACCCAGTACTTC
>TRBV6-6|TRBJ2-5|NA|TRBD2
CASSRSGGPQETQYF
TGTGCCAGCAGCCGTAGCGGGGGGCCACAAGAGACCCAGTACTTC
>TRBV5-4|TRBJ2-7|few|TRBD1
CASSYQGDEQYF
TGTGCCAGCAGTTACCAGGGGGACGAGCAGTACTTC
>TRBV19|TRBJ1-5|NA|TRBD1
CASSISGTGVNNQPQHF
TGTGCCAGTAGTATATCCGGGACAGGGGTTAATAATCAGCCCCAGCATTTT
>TRBV6-1|TRBJ2-7|NA|NA
CASSEASQTAPPDF
TGTGCCAGCAGTGAAGCATCCCAGACAGCGCCTCCGGACTTC
>TRBV13|TRBJ1-6|few|NA
CASSLVSRLASPLHF
TGTGCCAGCAGCTTAGTCAGCCGCCTAGCTTCACCCCTCCACTTT
>TRBV7-2|TRBJ2-7|NA|NA
CASSLAGQLGSEQYF
TGTGCCAGCAGCTTGGCGGGACAGTTGGGGTCCGAGCAGTACTTC
>TRBV18|TRBJ2-1|NA|NA
CASSNYDSNYNEQFF
TGTGCCAGCTCAAACTACGACAGCAATTACAATGAGCAGTTCTTC
>TRBV19|TRBJ1-5|NA|TRBD1
CASSGTGVQPQHF
TGTGCCTCCTCGGGGACAGGGGTTCAGCCCCAGCATTTT
>TRBV7-9|TRBJ1-1|NA|NA
CASSKARHSYTGAFF
TGTGCCAGCAGCAAAGCCCGACATTCATACACTGGAGCTTTCTTT
>TRBV7-6|TRBJ2-1|NA|NA
CASSLELAREQFF
TGTGCCAGCAGCTTAGAGTTAGCCCGAGAGCAGTTCTTC
>TRBV6-5|TRBJ1-1|NA|NA
CASTRQAANTEAFF
TGTGCCAGCACCCGCCAAGCGGCCAACACTGAAGCTTTCTTT
>TRBV4-1|TRBJ1-6|NA|NA
CASSQTGSRYNSPLHF
TGCGCCAGCAGCCAGACAGGTAGTCGCTATAATTCACCCCTCCACTTT
>TRBV2|TRBJ1-1|NA|NA
CASTGSLTGTAFF
TGTGCCAGCACCGGATCACTGACTGGCACGGCTTTCTTT
>TRBV19|TRBJ1-1|few|NA
CASLSDSRVAEAFF
TGTGCCAGTCTGTCGGACAGCCGGGTGGCTGAAGCTTTCTTT
>TRBV5-6|TRBJ1-1|NA|NA
CASSRTNMNTEAFF
TGTGCCAGCAGCCGAACCAACATGAACACTGAAGCTTTCTTT
>TRBV19|TRBJ2-1|NA|TRBD2
CASSRLAGGMEMNEQFF
TGTGCCAGTAGTAGACTAGCGGGGGGAATGGAGATGAATGAGCAGTTCTTC
>TRBV30|TRBJ1-3|NA|NA
CAWSGQGQPTGNTIYF
TGTGCCTGGAGTGGCCAGGGGCAGCCGACTGGAAACACCATATATTTT
>TRBV2|TRBJ2-3|few|TRBD1
CASSKDRGLSDTQYF
TGTGCCAGCAGTAAGGACAGGGGCCTCTCAGATACGCAGTATTTT
>TRBV18|TRBJ1-5|NA|NA
CASSDGDQPQHF
TGTGCCAGCTCAGACGGGGATCAGCCCCAGCATTTT